Listed below are T cell receptor beta chains from one sample, sequenced in a study of blood T cell repertoires in COVID-19. Sequenced by immunoSEQ multiplex PCR; TCRdb stores in-frame clones only, minus some. The sample holds around 70,000 clones, 79% seen once. Input material: peripheral blood. The receptors were sampled from a man in his 60s with active or convalescent COVID-19. The CDR3 runs from the conserved cysteine through the conserved F or W. The order of the fields is V gene, J gene, D gene, clone size, CDR3 protein, CDR3 DNA. A D gene is named only where the DNA matches it firmly. Some rows mark clone size as missing; the rest say once, few, many or name a class of expanded clone.

TRBV7-2	TRBJ1-5	TRBD1	.	CASSLSGGAQPQHF	TGTGCCAGCAGCTTATCAGGGGGCGCGCAGCCCCAGCATTTT
TRBV5-1	TRBJ1-4	.	few	CASSEPQGGEKLFF	TGCGCCAGCAGCGAACCTCAGGGAGGTGAAAAACTGTTTTTT
TRBV6-5	TRBJ2-7	TRBD1	.	CASWDSNFSYEQYF	TGTGCCAGCTGGGACAGCAACTTCTCCTACGAGCAGTACTTC
TRBV4-2	TRBJ2-7	TRBD1	.	CASSQVEQGAYEQYF	TGTGCCAGCAGCCAAGTGGAACAGGGGGCCTACGAGCAGTACTTC
TRBV6-6	TRBJ1-2	TRBD1	.	CASSPTGDYGYTF	TGTGCCAGCAGCCCAACAGGGGACTATGGCTACACCTTC
TRBV10-3	TRBJ2-2	.	.	CAISESTVNTGELFF	TGTGCCATCAGTGAGTCAACAGTGAACACCGGGGAGCTGTTTTTT
TRBV5-5	TRBJ1-1	TRBD1	.	CASSLRTGGLEAFF	TGTGCCAGCAGCTTGAGGACAGGGGGTCTTGAAGCTTTCTTT
TRBV4-2	TRBJ2-1	.	.	CASSPFNGGGVEQFF	TGTGCCAGCAGCCCCTTCAATGGAGGGGGGGTTGAGCAGTTCTTC
TRBV5-4	TRBJ2-1	TRBD1	.	CASSSPGQGHNEQFF	TGTGCCAGCAGCTCACCGGGACAGGGCCACAATGAGCAGTTCTTC
TRBV6-1	TRBJ2-7	TRBD1	.	CASSEPGTGFNEQYF	TGTGCCAGCAGTGAACCCGGGACAGGGTTTAACGAGCAGTACTTC
TRBV7-3	TRBJ2-1	TRBD2	many	CASSRLAGGDEQFF	TGTGCCAGCAGCCGGCTAGCGGGGGGAGATGAGCAGTTCTTC
TRBV5-1	TRBJ2-7	.	.	CASSLPGSEQYF	TGCGCCAGCAGTTTGCCAGGTTCCGAGCAGTACTTC
TRBV19	TRBJ1-5	.	.	CASSFQGRQPQHF	TGTGCCAGTAGCTTCCAGGGTCGTCAGCCCCAGCATTTT
TRBV7-3	TRBJ1-6	.	.	CASSLRGYNSPLHF	TGTGCCAGCAGCTTACGGGGCTATAATTCACCCCTCCACTTT
TRBV19	TRBJ1-1	.	.	CASTRPRGGETEAFF	TGTGCCAGCACCCGACCCCGGGGAGGAGAGACTGAAGCTTTCTTT
TRBV6-5	TRBJ2-7	.	.	CASSYVASVYHEQYF	TGTGCCAGCAGTTACGTGGCTAGCGTATATCACGAGCAGTACTTC
TRBV28	TRBJ1-2	.	.	CASSVRVGYGYTF	TGTGCCAGCAGTGTCAGGGTGGGTTATGGCTACACCTTC
TRBV28	TRBJ2-5	.	.	CASSSQVQETQYF	TGTGCCAGCAGTTCACAAGTACAAGAGACCCAGTACTTC
TRBV5-6	TRBJ1-5	.	.	CASSLFWGGNQPQHF	TGTGCCAGCAGCCTCTTCTGGGGCGGTAATCAGCCCCAGCATTTT
TRBV15	TRBJ2-7	.	.	CATSRDPKGGYEQYF	TGTGCCACCAGCAGAGATCCGAAGGGAGGCTACGAGCAGTACTTC
TRBV7-9	TRBJ1-1	TRBD1	.	CASSLQGGLGTEAFF	TGTGCCAGCAGCTTACAGGGGGGCTTGGGAACTGAAGCTTTCTTT
TRBV25-1	TRBJ1-4	.	.	CASSEPGLLFEKLFF	TGTGCCAGCAGTGAACCGGGACTGTTGTTTGAAAAACTGTTTTTT
TRBV10-3	TRBJ2-7	TRBD1	once	CAISEGTGPYEQYF	TGTGCCATCAGTGAGGGGACAGGGCCCTACGAGCAGTACTTC
TRBV6-5	TRBJ1-6	TRBD1	.	CASSLQGAYSPLHF	TGTGCCAGCAGCCTTCAGGGGGCTTATTCACCCCTCCACTTT
TRBV28	TRBJ1-2	TRBD1	once	CASTFGQGIGYTF	TGTGCCAGCACCTTCGGACAGGGGATTGGCTACACCTTC
TRBV4-1	TRBJ1-5	.	.	CASSPTPGTRQPQHF	TGCGCCAGCAGCCCAACCCCAGGGACTCGTCAGCCCCAGCATTTT
TRBV5-1	TRBJ2-5	TRBD2	.	CASSSVRGGKTQYF	TGCGCCAGCAGCTCCGTGCGGGGGGGGAAGACCCAGTACTTC
TRBV18	TRBJ1-2	.	.	CASSPRQGNRPVIANYGYTF	TGTGCCAGCTCACCACGTCAGGGGAATCGGCCGGTCATTGCTAACTATGGCTACACCTTC
TRBV29-1	TRBJ2-3	.	.	CSGRGGGTDTQYF	TGCAGTGGCCGGGGCGGGGGCACAGATACGCAGTATTTT
TRBV30	TRBJ1-5	.	once	CAFTGKGGNQPQHF	TGTGCCTTTACAGGGAAGGGGGGCAATCAGCCCCAGCATTTT
TRBV10-2	TRBJ1-5	.	once	CASSTTPNQPQHF	TGCGCCAGCAGTACTACCCCCAATCAGCCCCAGCATTTT
TRBV7-8	TRBJ2-5	TRBD1	.	CASGTGTGIKETQYF	TGTGCCAGCGGGACCGGGACAGGGATTAAAGAGACCCAGTACTTC
TRBV11-2	TRBJ2-1	.	.	CASSLSRAGEQFF	TGTGCCAGCAGCTTGAGCAGGGCCGGTGAGCAGTTCTTC
TRBV6-5	TRBJ1-2	TRBD1	once	CASRDRAYYGYTF	TGTGCCAGCAGGGACAGGGCGTATTATGGCTACACCTTC
TRBV3-1/TRBV3-2	TRBJ2-7	TRBD2	.	CASSQGWTSGTEQYF	TGTGCCAGCAGCCAAGGGTGGACTAGCGGTACAGAGCAGTACTTC
TRBV28	TRBJ2-2	.	.	CASSALGELFF	TGTGCCAGCAGTGCGCTTGGGGAGCTGTTTTTT
TRBV5-1	TRBJ1-5	.	.	CASRPPHSPNQPQHF	TGCGCCAGCAGACCTCCCCACAGCCCAAATCAGCCCCAGCATTTT
TRBV6-5	TRBJ1-3	TRBD1	.	CASRGDRGTGNTIYF	TGTGCCAGCAGGGGAGACAGGGGTACTGGAAACACCATATATTTT
TRBV27	TRBJ2-6	.	.	CASGTERAGANVLTF	TGTGCCAGCGGTACTGAGAGGGCTGGGGCCAACGTCCTGACTTTC
TRBV30	TRBJ1-5	.	.	CAWSGSGGGSMGNQPQHF	TGTGCCTGGAGTGGATCCGGTGGGGGCAGTATGGGCAATCAGCCCCAGCATTTT
TRBV3-1/TRBV3-2	TRBJ2-7	.	.	CASSQGGYGAGYYEQYF	TGTGCCAGCAGCCAAGGAGGTTACGGGGCGGGGTACTACGAGCAGTACTTC
TRBV7-2	TRBJ1-2	TRBD1	.	CASSFGRGQANYGYTF	TGTGCCAGCAGCTTCGGAAGGGGACAGGCTAACTATGGCTACACCTTC
TRBV18	TRBJ2-5	.	once	CASSPQWYQETQYF	TGTGCCAGCTCGCCTCAGTGGTACCAAGAGACCCAGTACTTC
TRBV12-3/TRBV12-4	TRBJ2-7	.	once	CASSLSVTYEQYF	TGTGCCAGCAGTTTATCGGTCACCTACGAGCAGTACTTC
TRBV6-5	TRBJ2-2	.	.	CASSYNRDTGELFF	TGTGCCAGCAGTTACAACAGGGACACCGGGGAGCTGTTTTTT
TRBV28	TRBJ2-5	.	.	CASSIGGGRSGETQYF	TGTGCCAGCAGTATTGGGGGGGGCCGTTCGGGAGAGACCCAGTACTTC
TRBV19	TRBJ1-1	.	.	CASSRAYIAFF	TGTGCCAGTAGTAGAGCCTATATAGCTTTCTTT
TRBV2	TRBJ1-5	TRBD1	.	CAGRSGGSNQPQHF	TGTGCCGGAAGATCAGGGGGCAGCAATCAGCCCCAGCATTTT
TRBV7-2	TRBJ1-5	.	.	CASSLEWEVGSQPQHF	TGTGCCAGCAGCTTAGAGTGGGAGGTTGGGAGTCAGCCCCAGCATTTT
TRBV28	TRBJ2-2	TRBD1	.	CASSTGGPGELFF	TGTGCCAGCTCGACAGGGGGTCCCGGGGAGCTGTTTTTT
TRBV6-5	TRBJ1-3	.	.	CASSYSSGGGNTIYF	TGTGCCAGCAGTTACTCTTCGGGGGGCGGAAACACCATATATTTT
TRBV28	TRBJ1-5	.	.	CASSSYRVLQPQHF	TGTGCCAGCAGTAGCTACAGGGTTTTACAGCCCCAGCATTTT
TRBV18	TRBJ1-3	.	.	CASSPRGGLTGNTIYF	TGTGCCAGCTCACCACGCGGGGGTTTAACGGGAAACACCATATATTTT